This is a list of T cell receptor beta chains from one sample in a study. Sequencing used immunoSEQ multiplex PCR; TCRdb keeps in-frame clones, though not all of them. The data show around 50,000 clones, more than 80% seen once. Source material: PBMCs. The source is a man in his forties or fifties with rheumatoid arthritis. The CDR3 runs from the conserved cysteine through the conserved F or W.

TRBV4-3	TRBJ2-2	CASTGGPGTGELFF
TRBV6-6	TRBJ1-5	CASNQGGYGNQPQHF
TRBV6-1	TRBJ1-5	CASSEARGYSNQPQHF
TRBV10-1	TRBJ2-2	CASSFNTGELFF
TRBV7-6	TRBJ1-4	CASSSRQGSNEKLFF
TRBV3-1/TRBV3-2	TRBJ2-3	CASSQELAASTDTQYF
TRBV5-6	TRBJ1-3	CASSTPRTGQASGNTIYF
TRBV18	TRBJ2-1	CASSNSGSSYNEQFF
TRBV29-1	TRBJ2-7	CSVRDMRGYEQYF
TRBV24-1	TRBJ2-3	CATSLGDPHTDTQYF
TRBV4-3	TRBJ2-2	CASSQVSRTGELFF
TRBV15	TRBJ2-7	CATSRGRQGPNEQYF